Shown below are 10 T cell receptor beta chains from a single sample sequenced in a study of T cell responses to AZD1222 COVID-19 vaccine (dated by TCRdb to the early 2020s). The time point label, as the study defines it: about 28 days (+/-7) after the second vaccine dose. Library preparation was by the immunoSEQ multiplex PCR assay. The clones in this table, taken by TCRdb from immuneACCESS, are in-frame only. Not every clone is retained; where verified, under half of the shortfall comes from an unresolved V gene, and the cause of the rest is unknown. The table for this sample lists some 120,000 clones; about 88% of them were counted only once. Together, the top ten hold 3% of the sample. Sequencing used peripheral blood, obtained 28 days after the second AZD1222 dose. The receptors were gathered from an adult who received the AZD1222 COVID-19 vaccine.

The chain carries TRBV10-3 and TRBJ1-1; maybe TRBD1 (6 bases). Germline V lookup: CDR1 ENHRY, CDR2 SYGVKD. CDR3 length: 13 amino acids. V was pared by 11 bases and J by 0 bases, with 13 bases between. The CDR3, as DNA: TGTGCCGGATCGGACAGTTTGAACACTGAAGCTTTCTTT. Translation gives CAGSDSLNTEAFF.

This chain joins TRBV7-2 and TRBJ2-5, with 8 bases identical to TRBD2. CDR3 length: 15 residues. V shed 5 bases and J 5 bases; nucleotides not matched to a gene: 10. CDR1 and CDR2 (germline): SGHTA, FQGNSA. The CDR3, as DNA: TGTGCCAGCAGCGAGAACCGGGGGGGCCTGGAGACCCAGTACTTC. Encoded protein: CASSENRGGLETQYF.

The table lists this clone with a count of one. This chain links TRBV27 with TRBJ1-1; TRBD1 aligns across 7 bases. Germline V CDR1 and CDR2: MNHEY, SMNVEV (reference sequence). The CDR3 is 12 amino acids. Losses at the gene ends were 6 bases for V and 7 bases for J; bases not matched to a gene: 5. The CDR3 protein is CASRSGGSEAFF. CDR3 bases: TGTGCCAGCAGATCAGGGGGTAGTGAAGCTTTCTTT.

The CDR3 region has the DNA TGTGCCAGCAGTGAAGCGCTGGGGACAGGGAGTAACGAGCAGTACTTC. This encodes CASSEALGTGSNEQYF. This rearrangement joins TRBV2 to TRBJ2-7, with 9 bases lining up with TRBD1. Germline V gives CDR1 SNHLY, CDR2 FYNNEI. The CDR3 covers 16 residues. V trimming: 0 bases; J trimming: 5 bases; junction bases outside the gene matches: 8.

CDR3 sequence (DNA): TGTGCCAGCAGCCCACAAGGCTGGGGCGGAGGAAACACCATATATTTT. This translates into CASSPQGWGGGNTIYF. The V and J genes are TRBV7-6 and TRBJ1-3, with D perhaps TRBD1 (5 bases). This CDR3 is 16 amino acids long. The V end lost 5 bases, the J end lost 4 bases, and 18 bases lay between the germline ends. Germline loops: CDR1 SGHVS, CDR2 FNYEAQ.

V is TRBV4-3 and J is TRBJ2-6; 9 bases are shared with TRBD1. Germline CDR1 is LGHNA and CDR2 is YSLEER. The CDR3 loop spans 19 amino acids. Trimming took 3 bases from V and 0 from J; bases not matched to a gene: 9. This CDR3 reads CASSQSPGQGLSGANVLTF. In DNA form, the CDR3 reads TGCGCCAGCAGCCAGTCTCCGGGACAGGGCCTCTCTGGGGCCAACGTCCTGACTTTC.

V is TRBV6-5 and J is TRBJ1-2; possible D gene TRBD1, 5 bases. The CDR3 length is 14 residues. Trimming cost V 5 bases and J 2 bases, with 12 bases left between them. From germline, CDR1 is MNHEY and CDR2 SVGAGI. Written as DNA, the CDR3 is TGTGCCAGCAGTCGCACAGGTGGGAACTATGGCTACACCTTC. This gives the protein CASSRTGGNYGYTF.

This rearrangement joins TRBV6-5 to TRBJ1-1, with 8 bases matching TRBD1. Germline CDR1 and CDR2: MNHEY and SVGAGI. V was pared by 6 bases and J by 1 base, with 7 bases of the junction left unmatched. This CDR3 comprises 15 residues. The chain's CDR3 is CASRPQGAKNTEAFF. The DNA of the CDR3 is TGTGCCAGCAGACCTCAGGGGGCCAAGAACACTGAAGCTTTCTTT.

J is TRBJ1-2 and V is TRBV7-2; possible D gene TRBD1, 5 bases. The CDR3 totals 12 residues. Germline loops: CDR1 SGHTA, CDR2 FQGNSA. With 4 bases removed from V and 8 bases from J, the gap between germline ends came to 11 bases. CDR3 loop: CASSYPGSGYTF. CDR3 DNA: TGTGCCAGCAGCTACCCAGGGAGCGGCTACACCTTC.

This clone was seen a few times. V usage is TRBV19 and J usage is TRBJ2-2; TRBD2 might be the D (6 bases). Germline CDR1 and CDR2: LNHDA and SQIVND (reference sequence). The CDR3 sequence is 14 residues long. Trimming took off 7 bases at V and 6 bases at J, with 15 bases between the two ends. The CDR3 is CASKPDWGAGELFF. The CDR3 coding sequence is TGTGCCAGTAAGCCGGACTGGGGGGCCGGGGAGCTGTTTTTT. The full variable domain, rest sourced from reference TRBV19 and TRBJ2-2, is DGGITQSPKYLFRKEGQNVTLSCEQNLNHDAMYWYRQDPGQGLRLIYYSQIVNDFQKGDIAEGYSVSREKKESFPLTVTSAQKNPTAFYLCASKPDWGAGELFFGEGSRLTVL.